The 15 T cell receptor beta chains given below trace back to one sample, sequenced in a study of blood T cell repertoires in COVID-19. Measured with immunoSEQ multiplex PCR; TCRdb has only the in-frame clones, and not every one. The top ten hold approximately 6.9% of the sample, which has about 50,000 clones, around 85% seen once. The sample consisted of peripheral blood. The origin of the receptors is a man in his fifties or sixties with acute or convalescent COVID-19.

This clone was counted once. J is TRBJ2-5 and V is TRBV11-2, with 7 nucleotides matching TRBD2. Germline V gives CDR1 SGHAT, CDR2 FQNNGV. Trimming took 5 bases from V and 2 from J; bases not matched to a gene: 17. There are 18 residues in the CDR3. The chain's CDR3 is CASSTHPKGLTLQETQYF. The CDR3 nucleotides are TGTGCCAGCAGCACCCACCCGAAGGGACTAACTCTTCAAGAGACCCAGTACTTC.

The V gene is TRBV29-1, the J gene TRBJ1-4; D call uncertain. V lost 4 bases to trimming and J lost 2 bases, with 5 bases between them. The CDR3 is 12 residues long. Germline assignment: CDR1 SQVTM and CDR2 ANQGSEA. The CDR3 reads CSVGTTNEKLFF. The CDR3 DNA is TGCAGCGTTGGTACTACTAATGAAAAACTGTTTTTT.

The chain employs TRBV25-1 and TRBJ1-4, with TRBD1 identical over 9 bases. The CDR3 contains 16 residues. With 0 bases clipped from V and 7 bases from J, the junction kept 6 bases outside the gene matches. Looked up from germline, CDR1 is MGHDK and CDR2 is SYGVNS. This CDR3 is CASSEYRGQGVEKLFF. CDR3 sequence (DNA): TGTGCCAGCAGTGAATATAGGGGACAGGGAGTTGAAAAACTGTTTTTT. Complete variable domain (other parts from reference TRBV25-1 and TRBJ1-4): EADIYQTPRYLVIGTGKKITLECSQTMGHDKMYWYQQDPGMELHLIHYSYGVNSTEKGDLSSESTVSRIRTEHFPLTLESARPSHTSQYLCASSEYRGQGVEKLFFGSGTQLSVL.

V usage is TRBV2 and J usage is TRBJ1-2; a possible D gene is TRBD1 (6 bases). With 6 bases removed from V and 8 bases from J, the gap between germline ends came to 19 bases. This CDR3 comprises 14 residues. Germline CDR1 reads SNHLY; CDR2 reads FYNNEI. CDR3 sequence (DNA): TGTGCCAGCAGGACTACAGCCTCGGGGGGCGGCTACACCTTC. Translation gives CASRTTASGGGYTF.

CDR3 in amino acids: CASSLAGAYNEQFF. CDR3 in DNA: TGTGCCAGCAGCTTAGCGGGAGCCTACAATGAGCAGTTCTTC. The chain recombines TRBV7-2 with TRBJ2-1, with a weak D call TRBD2 (5 bases). The CDR3 is made up of 14 amino acids. V lost 0 bases to trimming and J lost 2 bases, with 5 bases between them. CDR1 is SGHTA, CDR2 FQGNSA, per germline.

This chain joins TRBV19 and TRBJ2-7; unclear D gene. The germline V gene encodes CDR1 LNHDA and CDR2 SQIVND (reference sequence). V gave up 3 bases and J gave up 1 base, with 10 bases separating them. This CDR3 is built from 14 residues. CDR3 nucleotide sequence: TGTGCCAGTAGTATTCGGCTAGAGTCCTACGAGCAGTACTTC. Amino acids: CASSIRLESYEQYF.

The chain recombines TRBV5-4 with TRBJ1-1; 10 nucleotides agree with TRBD1. V gave up 3 bases and J gave up 3 bases; unmatched junction bases: 2. Germline lookup yields CDR1 SGHNT and CDR2 YYREEE (reference sequence). The CDR3 is 14 residues long. CDR3 in amino acids: CASSWGTGDTEAFF. The CDR3 DNA is TGTGCCAGCAGCTGGGGGACAGGGGACACTGAAGCTTTCTTT.

The rearrangement joins TRBV6-1 to TRBJ1-2; TRBD1 might be the D (6 bases). The CDR3 spans 15 residues. Germline CDR1 is MNHNS and CDR2 is SASEGT. V lost 0 bases and J 3 bases, leaving 11 bases between the germline ends. CDR3: CASSEAQRGYYGYTF. The CDR3 DNA sequence: TGTGCCAGCAGTGAAGCTCAGAGGGGGTACTATGGCTACACCTTC.

V and J are TRBV6-5 and TRBJ1-1; D not certain. The V end lost 0 bases, the J end lost 0 bases, and 8 bases lay between the germline ends. The CDR3 totals 15 residues. Germline CDR1 and CDR2: MNHEY and SVGAGI. Here the CDR3 reads CASSYSSRMNTEAFF. The CDR3 DNA is TGTGCCAGCAGTTACTCGAGCAGGATGAACACTGAAGCTTTCTTT.

The chain joins TRBV28 to TRBJ2-6; TRBD1 agrees at 8 bases. The length of the CDR3 is 17 residues. Germline V gives CDR1 MDHEN, CDR2 SYDVKM. J was trimmed by 4 bases and V by 4 bases; bases with no gene match: 9. This CDR3 is CASSYPSGGRGANVLTF. CDR3 DNA sequence: TGTGCCAGCAGTTACCCCTCAGGGGGCAGGGGGGCCAACGTCCTGACTTTC.

This clone came up once. The chain is built from TRBV7-9 and TRBJ1-5, with TRBD1 as a possible D gene (6 bases). The CDR3 has 12 amino acids. The V gene lost 4 bases and the J gene lost 9 bases, with 10 bases spanning the gap. Germline V gene sequence: CDR1 SEHNR, CDR2 FQNEAQ (reference sequence). The CDR3 DNA is TGTGCCAGCAGCTCCGAAGGGGGGCCCCAGCATTTT. Translation gives CASSSEGGPQHF. Drawing the rest from reference TRBV7-9 and TRBJ1-5, the complete variable domain is DTGVSQNPRHKITKRGQNVTFRCDPISEHNRLYWYRQTLGQGPEFLTYFQNEAQLEKSRLLSDRFSAERPKGSFSTLEIQRTEQGDSAMYLCASSSEGGPQHFGDGTRLSIL.

V and J are TRBV21-1 and TRBJ1-5. TRBV21-1 is designated a pseudogene. The CDR3 spans 14 residues. The CDR3, as DNA: TGTGCCAGCAGCAAACCTCGGGGAAATCAGCCCCAGCATTTT. Amino acids: CASSKPRGNQPQHF.

CDR3 protein: CSASGGGYTF. The CDR3 region has the DNA TGCAGTGCTAGTGGGGGCGGCTACACCTTC. V gene TRBV20-1 combines with J gene TRBJ1-2, with D maybe TRBD1 (6 bases). Germline CDR1 is DFQATT and CDR2 is SNEGSKA (reference sequence). The CDR3 contains 10 residues. Between the trimmed V and J ends, which lost 3 bases and 8 bases, there was a span of 7 bases.

The chain uses TRBV7-9 and TRBJ1-2, with D possibly matching TRBD1 (6 bases). Trimming cost V 5 bases and J 1 base, with 11 bases left between them. The CDR3 consists of 14 residues. Germline CDR1 SEHNR, CDR2 FQNEAQ (reference sequence). DNA of the CDR3: TGTGCCAGCAGCCGGGACACCTTTAACTATGGCTACACCTTC. Translated, it gives CASSRDTFNYGYTF.

The chain recombines TRBV27 with TRBJ2-7; TRBD2 might be the D (6 bases). CDR3 length: 15 residues. Germline V gene lookup returns CDR1 MNHEY and CDR2 SMNVEV (reference sequence). The V gene lost 2 bases and the J gene lost 2 bases, with 13 bases spanning the gap. As DNA, the CDR3 is TGTGCCAGCAGTTTAATGGGGTGGGGGGCCTACGAGCAGTACTTC. Protein: CASSLMGWGAYEQYF.